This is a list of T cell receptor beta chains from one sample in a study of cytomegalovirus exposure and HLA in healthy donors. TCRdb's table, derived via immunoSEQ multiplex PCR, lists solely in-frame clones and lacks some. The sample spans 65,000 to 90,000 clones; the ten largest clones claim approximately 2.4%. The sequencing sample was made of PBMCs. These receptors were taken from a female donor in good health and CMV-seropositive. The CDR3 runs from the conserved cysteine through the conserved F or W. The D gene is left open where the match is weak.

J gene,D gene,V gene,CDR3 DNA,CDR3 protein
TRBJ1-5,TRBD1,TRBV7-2,TGTGCCAGCAGCTTAGTGGGACAGGGGAGCAATCAGCCCCAGCATTTT,CASSLVGQGSNQPQHF
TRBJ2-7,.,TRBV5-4,TGTGCCAGCAGCTGGACGGGGTCGGGGGACCGCTCCTACGAGCAGTACTTC,CASSWTGSGDRSYEQYF
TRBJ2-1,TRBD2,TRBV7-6,TGTGCCAGCAGCGCCGGGACTAGCGGGGACAATGAGCAGTTCTTC,CASSAGTSGDNEQFF
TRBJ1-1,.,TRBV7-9,TGTGCCAGCAGCCGAATCATGCCAGGTGCCGCTGAAGCTTTCTTT,CASSRIMPGAAEAFF
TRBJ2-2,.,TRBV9,TGTGCCAGCAGCGTGGCCTTGCGAGGTGGAAACACCGGGGAGCTGTTTTTT,CASSVALRGGNTGELFF
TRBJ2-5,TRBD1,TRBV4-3,TGCGCCAGCAGCCAAGGGACAGGGGTCGGAGAGACCCAGTACTTC,CASSQGTGVGETQYF
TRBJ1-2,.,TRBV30,TGTGCCTGGAGGGAAGGTGGAGTATTTGGCTACACCTTC,CAWREGGVFGYTF
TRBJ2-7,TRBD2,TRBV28,TGTGCCAGCAGTTGGAGTAGCGGGAGCTACGAGCAGTACTTC,CASSWSSGSYEQYF
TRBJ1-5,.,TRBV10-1,TGCGCCAGAAATGGGGGGGGACGGTCCTATCAGCCCCAGCATTTT,CARNGGGRSYQPQHF
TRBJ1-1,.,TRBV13,TGTGCCAGCAGGGAGGAGGGAACTGAAGCTTTCTTT,CASREEGTEAFF
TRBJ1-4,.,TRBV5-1,TGCGCCAGCAGCTTGGGGCAGGCTGAGGGTAATGAAAAACTGTTTTTT,CASSLGQAEGNEKLFF
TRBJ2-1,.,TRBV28,TGTGCCAGCGTGTCGGGAGCAAGCTCCTACAATGAGCAGTTCTTC,CASVSGASSYNEQFF
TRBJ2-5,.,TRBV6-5,TGTGCCAGCAGTGAGGGACATCTGGAGACCCAGTACTTC,CASSEGHLETQYF
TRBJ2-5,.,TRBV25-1,TGTGCCAGCAGCGACTGGCAGGGGCCTACCCAGTACTTC,CASSDWQGPTQYF
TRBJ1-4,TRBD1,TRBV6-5,TGTGCCAGCAGCGCCCTCGGGACAGTTAATGAAAAACTGTTTTTT,CASSALGTVNEKLFF
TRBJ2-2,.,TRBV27,TGTGCCAGCAACCTTTTTGGGGGGACCGGGGAGCTGTTTTTT,CASNLFGGTGELFF
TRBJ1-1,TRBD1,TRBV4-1,TGCGCCAGCAGACGTACAGGGGACACTGAAGCTTTCTTT,CASRRTGDTEAFF
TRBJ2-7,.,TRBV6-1,TGTGCCAGCAGTTTCTCCGGCGAGCAGTACTTC,CASSFSGEQYF
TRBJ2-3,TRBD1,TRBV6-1,TGTGCCAGCAGCCTGGGACAGGGGAGGACAGATACGCAGTATTTT,CASSLGQGRTDTQYF
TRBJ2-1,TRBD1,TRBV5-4,TGTGCCAGCAGCTTACCGGGACAGTTGGGTAGTGAACAGTTCTTC,CASSLPGQLGSEQFF
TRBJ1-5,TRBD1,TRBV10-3,TGTGCCATCAGTGAGATGGGACAGAATCAGCCCCAGCATTTT,CAISEMGQNQPQHF
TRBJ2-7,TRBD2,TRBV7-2,TGTGCCAGCAGCTTAGCGGAATTAGCGGGGGGGAAGTACGAGCAGTACTTC,CASSLAELAGGKYEQYF
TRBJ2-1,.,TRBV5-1,TGCGCCAGCAGCTTGGGGGGGGAGATCGACAATGAGCAGTTCTTC,CASSLGGEIDNEQFF
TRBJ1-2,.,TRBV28,TGTGCCAGCATGGAATCGGGGGGCTACACCTTC,CASMESGGYTF
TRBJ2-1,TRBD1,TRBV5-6,TGTGCCAGCAGCTTGGCCTGGACAGGGGGAACCAATGAGCAGTTCTTC,CASSLAWTGGTNEQFF
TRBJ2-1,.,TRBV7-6,TGTGCCAGCAGCCCCAGGGTCTCTGAGCAGTTCTTC,CASSPRVSEQFF
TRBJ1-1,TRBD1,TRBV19,TGTGCCAGTAGTGTCCAGGGGGCTAGCACTGAAGCTTTCTTT,CASSVQGASTEAFF
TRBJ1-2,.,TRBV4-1,TGCGCCAGCAGCCAGACTTCTGGTCAGCCGATTTATGGCTACACCTTC,CASSQTSGQPIYGYTF
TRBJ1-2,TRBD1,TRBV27,TGTGCCAGCAGGCCGCTCGAGGACAGGCAAGGCTACACCTTC,CASRPLEDRQGYTF
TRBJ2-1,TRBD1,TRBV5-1,TGCGCCAGCAGCTTGGTGACAGGGGGCGGGAATGAGCAGTTCTTC,CASSLVTGGGNEQFF